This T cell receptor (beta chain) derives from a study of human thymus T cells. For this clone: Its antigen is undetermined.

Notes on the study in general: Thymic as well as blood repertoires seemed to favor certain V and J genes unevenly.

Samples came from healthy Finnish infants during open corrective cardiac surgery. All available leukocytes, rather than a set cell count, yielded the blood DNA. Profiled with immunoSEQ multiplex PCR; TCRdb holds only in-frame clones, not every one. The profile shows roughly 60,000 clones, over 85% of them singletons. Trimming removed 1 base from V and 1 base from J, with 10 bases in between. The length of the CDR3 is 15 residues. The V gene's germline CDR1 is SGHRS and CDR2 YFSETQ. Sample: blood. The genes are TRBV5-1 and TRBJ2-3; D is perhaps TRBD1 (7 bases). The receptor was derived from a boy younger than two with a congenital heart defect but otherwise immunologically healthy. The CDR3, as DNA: TGCGCCAGCAGCTTGACAGGGGAGGGCACAGATACGCAGTATTTT. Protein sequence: CASSLTGEGTDTQYF. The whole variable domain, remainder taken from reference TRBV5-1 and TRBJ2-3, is KAGVTQTPRYLIKTRGQQVTLSCSPISGHRSVSWYQQTPGQGLQFLFEYFSETQRNKGNFPGRFSGRQFSNSRSEMNVSTLELGDSALYLCASSLTGEGTDTQYFGPGTRLTVL.